This T cell receptor beta chain was identified in a study of T cell responses to AZD1222 COVID-19 vaccine. Broader study findings: The number of AZD1222 recipients seropositive at baseline was only 6 or 7.

Data came from immunoSEQ multiplex PCR; TCRdb stores just in-frame clones and leaves some out. The table includes 90,000 to 140,000 clones, 70% to 90% detected once. About this clone itself: What it recognizes is unknown.

The CDR3 is 12 amino acids. CDR1 is MDHEN and CDR2 is SYDVKM in the germline V gene. V lost 4 bases, J lost 4 bases, and 7 bases lay in between. The clonotype comes from an adult in good health. This chain connects TRBV28 to TRBJ1-2, with D unclear. This sample comprised peripheral blood, obtained on day 0 of AZD1222 vaccination. CDR3 sequence reads: CASSYVSYGYTF. As DNA, the CDR3 is TGTGCCAGCAGTTATGTGAGCTATGGCTACACCTTC.